Below, 9 T cell receptor beta chains from the same sample are listed, as sequenced in a study of CD8+ T cells in alopecia areata. Sequencing templates came from extracted RNA that was reverse transcribed into cDNA. Libraries were prepared by immunoSEQ multiplex PCR; TCRdb keeps only in-frame clonotypes and omits some of them. Of roughly 220,000 clones listed, around two fifths are singletons. Treatment specified: oral pan-JAK inhibitor, 5-10 mg twice daily. The source material was CD4+ T cells sorted from blood, sampled at approximately week 31, from a patient treated with tofacitinib. Every receptor here comes from a human donor with alopecia areata.

The CDR3 reads CASSPRWSKGPFTDTQYF. In DNA, the CDR3 is TGTGCCAGCAGCCCCCGGTGGAGTAAGGGACCATTCACAGATACGCAGTATTTT. The gene calls are TRBV11-2 and TRBJ2-3, with D possibly called TRBD1 or TRBD2 (5 bases each). Germline-derived CDR1 and CDR2 are SGHAT and FQNNGV. V dropped 5 bases and J dropped 2 bases, with 23 bases sitting between them. This CDR3 contains 18 residues.

Ten or more counts support this clone. The rearrangement joins TRBV14 to TRBJ2-3; 10 positions agree with TRBD1. This CDR3 spans 16 amino acids. J lost 3 bases, V lost 1 base, and 4 bases had no gene match. The germline CDR1 and CDR2 sequences are SGHDN and FVKESK. CDR3 in amino acids: CASSQVGQGRTDTQYF. The CDR3 region has the DNA TGTGCCAGCAGCCAAGTGGGACAGGGGCGAACAGATACGCAGTATTTT.

This clone was observed a handful of times. V and J are TRBV7-8 and TRBJ1-6; D remains ambiguous. Germline V gene sequence: CDR1 SGHVS, CDR2 FQNEAQ. Trimming left V 1 base short and J 6 bases short, with 4 bases between. The CDR3 loop spans 13 amino acids. CDR3 residues: CASSLVSNSPLHF. In DNA, the CDR3 is TGTGCCAGCAGCTTAGTCAGTAATTCACCCCTCCACTTT.

The chain uses TRBV18 and TRBJ2-6; 11 bases fit TRBD1. Trimming removed 6 bases from V and 0 bases from J; junction bases left unmatched: 4. Germline lookup yields CDR1 KGHSH and CDR2 LQKENI. This CDR3 contains 17 residues. The CDR3 spells CASSPGTGGSGANVLTF. In nucleotides, the CDR3 is TGTGCCAGCTCTCCCGGGACAGGGGGCTCTGGGGCCAACGTCCTGACTTTC.

The chain joins TRBV18 to TRBJ2-7, with TRBD1 matching over 10 bases. Germline CDR1 KGHSH, CDR2 LQKENI. V gave up 1 base and J gave up 1 base; unmatched junction bases: 1. The CDR3 consists of 15 residues. In DNA form, the CDR3 reads TGTGCCAGCTCACCACTGGGACAGGGGTCCTACGAGCAGTACTTC. Its protein is CASSPLGQGSYEQYF.

There are a few counts of this clone. This sequence joins TRBV4-1 and TRBJ2-1; 11 nucleotides agree with TRBD2. The CDR3 extends over 17 amino acids. V lost 7 bases, J lost 0 bases, and 8 bases stayed unmatched. Looked up from germline, CDR1 is MGHRA and CDR2 is YSYEKL. The DNA for the CDR3 is TGCGCCAGCACCCGACTAGCGGGGCTAAGCTCCTACAATGAGCAGTTCTTC. This encodes CASTRLAGLSSYNEQFF.

There are a few counts of this clone. V and J are TRBV29-1 and TRBJ1-3, with TRBD1 as a possible D gene (6 bases). V lost 7 bases and J lost 1, with 11 bases in between. Germline assignment: CDR1 SQVTM and CDR2 ANQGSEA. The CDR3 has 13 residues. The CDR3 region is CSGRQVSGNTIYF. The CDR3 DNA reads as TGCAGCGGACGACAGGTTTCTGGAAACACCATATATTTT.

This clone was counted only a few times. V gene TRBV5-4 combines with J gene TRBJ2-7, with D maybe TRBD1 (5 bases). Between the trimmed V and J ends, which lost 1 base and 3 bases, there was a span of 17 bases. Germline V CDR1 and CDR2: SGHNT, YYREEE (reference sequence). There are 16 residues in the CDR3. Here the CDR3 DNA reads TGTGCCAGCAGCTTGTCGTTCGGGTCAGGGTTCTACGAGCAGTACTTC. Translation gives CASSLSFGSGFYEQYF.

J is TRBJ2-1 and V is TRBV5-1, with TRBD2 matching 8 bases. With 4 bases clipped from V and 0 bases from J, the junction kept 6 bases outside the gene matches. Germline CDR1 and CDR2: SGHRS and YFSETQ. The CDR3 runs 16 residues. CDR3 in DNA: TGCGCCAGCAGCACCTTAGCGGGACTCTCCTACAATGAGCAGTTCTTC. It translates to CASSTLAGLSYNEQFF.